This T cell receptor beta chain was recorded in a study of regulatory T cells in long-lasting Graves disease. Trimming left V 10 bases short and J 4 bases short, with 11 bases between. This CDR3 is built from 12 residues. Germline loops: CDR1 MGHDK, CDR2 SYGVNS. Time point here: newly diagnosed GD, antithyroid drugs for less than 3 months. The TCR library used RNA extracted from PBMCs. With iRepertoire HTBI primers and Arm-PCR of CDR3 regions, TCR beta libraries were built. In the authors' workflow: In the combined samples, under 80 TRBV and approximately 15 TRBJ segments were identified. MiXCR, run by TCRdb on the multiplex PCR reads, gives a single entry per CDR3 protein. The V and J calls and clone size come from TCRdb's table, not from the authors' own analysis. The data contain 580,000 or so distinct CDR3 sequences, around 16% of them singletons. This clonotype has just a few counts. The data also belong to a second study, concerning T cells in Graves' hyperthyroidism and ophthalmopathy.

This receptor was identified in a man aged 18-30 years with Graves disease. The J gene is TRBJ1-5, the V gene TRBV25-1; D is uncertain. The specimen was peripheral blood mononuclear cells (PBMCs), collected at new diagnosis, from a patient treated with antithyroid drugs. The CDR3 sequence: CATSTPNQPQHF. CDR3 coding DNA: TGTGCCACCTCGACACCAAATCAGCCCCAGCATTTT.